Below are 23 T cell receptor beta chains sequenced from a single sample in a study of blood T cells in healthy people across ages. Sample-barcoded 5' priming and a J-beta primer mix drove a second PCR of about 7 to 11 cycles. TCRdb reprocessed the 5' RACE reads via MiXCR and lists one record per CDR3 protein. The table lists roughly 1.5 million distinct CDR3 sequences, 35% to 45% of them singletons, with around 4% in the top ten. Source material: blood. These receptors were taken from a woman aged 18-29 years in good health.

The chain employs TRBV6-2 or TRBV6-3 and TRBJ1-2; D possibly corresponds to TRBD1 (6 bases). In germline, CDR1 is MNHEY, CDR2 SVGEGT. V was pared by 5 bases and J by 4 bases, with 20 bases between. The CDR3 extends over 16 amino acids. The CDR3 sequence is CASSPSSGQRAYGYTF. The CDR3 DNA follows: TGTGCCAGCAGTCCCTCATCCGGACAGCGAGCCTATGGCTACACCTTC.

Only a few counts were recorded for this clonotype. The chain carries TRBV28 and TRBJ2-5; no firm D call. Trimming stripped 4 bases from V and 2 bases from J, with 17 bases between. The V gene's germline CDR1 is MDHEN and CDR2 SYDVKM. The CDR3 has 16 residues. This chain's CDR3 is CASSSPLITEQETQYF. CDR3 DNA: TGTGCCAGCAGTTCCCCCCTGATTACAGAACAAGAGACCCAGTACTTC.

The chain combines TRBV6-6 with TRBJ1-4; TRBD1 agrees at 9 bases. Per germline, CDR1 MNHNY and CDR2 SVGAGI (reference sequence). The CDR3 runs to 16 residues. Trimming cost V 0 bases and J 8 bases; bases outside gene matches: 7. The CDR3 reads CASSYSIRTGEEKLFF. The CDR3 DNA follows: TGTGCCAGCAGTTACTCTATACGGACAGGGGAAGAAAAACTGTTTTTT.

This clonotype was observed a few times. The rearrangement links TRBV6-5 to TRBJ1-2; weak D call: TRBD1 (5 bases). There are 13 residues in the CDR3. Trimming removed 6 bases from V and 8 bases from J, with 16 bases in between. Per germline, CDR1 MNHEY and CDR2 SVGAGI. CDR3 nucleotides: TGTGCCAGCAGCCTAACTCCAAGGGGAGGCTACACCTTC. Encoded protein: CASSLTPRGGYTF.

In DNA, the CDR3 is TGTGCCAGCAGCGGAGGGACAGCTTCACCCCTCCACTTT. Translating it yields CASSGGTASPLHF. The chain combines TRBV9 with TRBJ1-6; TRBD1 matches at 7 bases. Germline trimming cut 3 bases from V and 9 bases from J; bases unmatched to any gene: 3. The CDR3 is made up of 13 amino acids. Germline lookup yields CDR1 SGDLS and CDR2 YYNGEE. Based on the CDR3 plus reference TRBV9 and TRBJ1-6, the full variable domain is DSGVTQTPKHLITATGQRVTLRCSPRSGDLSVYWYQQSLDQGLQFLIQYYNGEERAKGNILERFSAQQFPDLHSELNLSSLELGDSALYFCASSGGTASPLHFGNGTRLTVT.

The genes are TRBV20-1 and TRBJ2-1; D possibly corresponds to TRBD1 (6 bases). V was clipped by 0 bases and J by 2 bases, with 11 bases between them. The germline CDR1 and CDR2 sequences are DFQATT and SNEGSKA (reference sequence). The CDR3 is 15 residues long. The CDR3 sequence is CSARDYGGAYNEQFF. The CDR3 DNA sequence: TGCAGTGCTAGAGATTATGGGGGCGCCTACAATGAGCAGTTCTTC.

A word on this clonotype: A junction end diverges from the germline sequence, so it may reflect a read error. This chain connects TRBV6-2 or TRBV6-3 to TRBJ2-1; 7 bases align to TRBD2. There are 17 residues in the CDR3. Per germline, CDR1 MNHEY and CDR2 SVGEGT. CDR3 amino acids: CASSYDVGGSSYNERFF. The DNA of the CDR3 is TGTGCCAGCAGTTACGACGTGGGAGGGAGCTCCTACAATGAGCGGTTCTTC.

This clonotype was counted between two and nine times. V usage is TRBV7-9 and J usage is TRBJ1-4, with D unclear. V lost 1 base, J lost 10 bases, and 4 bases lay in between. This CDR3 comprises 11 residues. Germline loops: CDR1 SEHNR, CDR2 FQNEAQ (reference sequence). The CDR3 loop is CASSLGGKLFF. CDR3 nucleotide sequence: TGTGCCAGCAGCTTAGGAGGAAAACTGTTTTTT.

This sequence joins TRBV5-1 and TRBJ2-5; 7 nucleotides match TRBD1. The CDR3 runs 16 residues. The V gene's germline CDR1 is SGHRS and CDR2 YFSETQ. V was pared by 5 bases and J by 1 base, with 11 bases of the junction left unmatched. Written as DNA, the CDR3 is TGCGCCAGCAGTCCCTTAGCCCAGGGGGTCCAAGAGACCCAGTACTTC. This encodes CASSPLAQGVQETQYF.

This clonotype was observed a handful of times. V is TRBV3-1 and J is TRBJ1-4; 9 positions match TRBD1. This CDR3 has 12 residues. J lost 14 bases, V lost 4 bases, and 5 bases had no gene match. Germline V lookup: CDR1 LGHDT, CDR2 YNNKEL (reference sequence). CDR3 residues: CASSRGQGRLFF. In DNA form, the CDR3 reads TGTGCCAGCAGCCGGGGACAGGGCCGGCTGTTTTTT. The complete variable domain, with remaining parts taken from reference TRBV3-1 and TRBJ1-4, reads DTAVSQTPKYLVTQMGNDKSIKCEQNLGHDTMYWYKQDSKKFLKIMFSYNNKELIINETVPNRFSPKSPDKAHLNLHINSLELGDSAVYFCASSRGQGRLFFGSGTQLSVL.

This chain uses TRBV20-1 with TRBJ2-5; D is perhaps TRBD1 or TRBD2 (5 bases each). The germline gives CDR1 DFQATT, CDR2 SNEGSKA (reference sequence). The V gene lost 0 bases and the J gene lost 3 bases, with 14 bases spanning the gap. CDR3 length equals 15 residues. Here the CDR3 DNA reads TGCAGTGCTAGAGATGGGGACCTTGGGGAAGAGACCCAGTACTTC. It translates to CSARDGDLGEETQYF.

CDR3 in DNA: TGTGCCAGCATTGAGGTTGGGGGAAGCACAGATACGCAGTATTTT. It is translated as CASIEVGGSTDTQYF. The chain employs TRBV28 and TRBJ2-3; either TRBD1 or TRBD2 may fit D (5 bases each). With 7 bases removed from V and 0 bases from J, the gap between germline ends came to 14 bases. Germline V gene data show CDR1 as MDHEN and CDR2 as SYDVKM. The CDR3 is 15 residues long.

The chain couples TRBV14 to TRBJ1-2; perhaps TRBD1 as D (5 bases). In germline, CDR1 is SGHDN, CDR2 FVKESK. The length of the CDR3 is 15 residues. V lost 0 bases and J 4 bases, leaving 12 bases between the germline ends. CDR3 residues: CASSQETALTYGYTF. The CDR3 region has the DNA TGTGCCAGCAGCCAAGAGACAGCTTTAACCTATGGCTACACCTTC.

This clonotype came up a few times. The CDR3 loop reads CASSEQGVQPQHF. The CDR3 DNA follows: TGTGCCAGCAGTGAACAGGGAGTGCAGCCCCAGCATTTT. This rearrangement joins TRBV6-5 to TRBJ1-5, with a possible D match to TRBD1 (6 bases). The CDR3 sequence is 13 residues long. Deletions cut 5 bases from V and 7 bases from J, with 12 bases between. The germline gives CDR1 MNHEY, CDR2 SVGAGI.

The table lists this clonotype with a few counts. J is TRBJ2-7 and V is TRBV5-6; no clear D. From germline, CDR1 is SGHDT and CDR2 YYEEEE. The CDR3 extends over 14 amino acids. V dropped 6 bases and J dropped 2 bases, with 15 bases sitting between them. The CDR3: CASTKEANTYEQYF. The CDR3 DNA reads as TGTGCCAGCACCAAAGAGGCGAATACCTACGAGCAGTACTTC. Supplemented by reference TRBV5-6 and TRBJ2-7, the full variable domain reads DAGVTQSPTHLIKTRGQQVTLRCSPKSGHDTVSWYQQALGQGPQFIFQYYEEEERQRGNFPDRFSGHQFPNYSSELNVNALLLGDSALYLCASTKEANTYEQYFGPGTRLTVT.

The J gene is TRBJ2-7, the V gene TRBV20-1; D is tentatively TRBD1 or TRBD2 (6 bases each). The CDR3 loop spans 18 amino acids. V was trimmed by 0 bases and J by 0 bases, leaving 21 bases between them. Germline-derived CDR1 and CDR2 are DFQATT and SNEGSKA (reference sequence). The chain's CDR3 is CSARETQGGLYGSYEQYF. The CDR3 nucleotides are TGCAGTGCTAGAGAAACCCAAGGGGGGCTTTATGGCTCCTACGAGCAGTACTTC.

This CDR3 reads CSARDSSGRYEQFF. CDR3 DNA: TGCAGTGCTAGAGACTCTAGCGGGAGATATGAGCAGTTCTTC. V gene TRBV20-1 combines with J gene TRBJ2-1; TRBD2 matches at 10 bases. Germline V CDR1 and CDR2: DFQATT, SNEGSKA (reference sequence). The CDR3 totals 14 residues. V lost 0 bases, J lost 8 bases, and 4 bases stayed unmatched.

As concerns this clonotype: One end of the junction is discordant with germline, which a read error may explain. The chain has TRBV12-3 or TRBV12-4 and TRBJ2-5; D ambiguous. This CDR3 has 15 residues. The chain's CDR3 is CAGSSTTDTQETQYF. The CDR3 bases are TGTGCCGGCAGTTCAACAACGGATACCCAAGAGACCCAGTACTTC.

This clonotype was counted only a few times. The V call is TRBV5-1, the J call TRBJ2-2; 9 nucleotides agree with TRBD1. Germline CDR1 SGHRS, CDR2 YFSETQ. This CDR3 comprises 15 residues. V lost 1 base and J lost 5; bases outside the gene matches: 3. CDR3 bases: TGCGCCAGCAGCTTGACAGGGGGCCTTACCGGGGAGCTGTTTTTT. Translating gives CASSLTGGLTGELFF.

This clonotype was counted at least ten times. This chain uses TRBV27 with TRBJ2-7; possibly TRBD1 for D (5 bases). The V and J ends lost 5 bases and 4 bases respectively, with 12 bases between them. The CDR3 consists of 13 residues. The V gene's germline CDR1 is MNHEY and CDR2 SMNVEV (reference sequence). CDR3 region: CASSPRQSYEQYF. The CDR3 region has the DNA TGTGCCAGCAGTCCCAGACAGTCATACGAGCAGTACTTC.

The chain couples TRBV5-1 to TRBJ2-1; D is unclear. The CDR3 contains 15 residues. Trimming cost V 0 bases and J 1 base, with 8 bases left between them. From germline, CDR1 is SGHRS and CDR2 YFSETQ. CDR3: CASSLEGESYNEQFF. The CDR3 bases are TGCGCCAGCAGCTTGGAGGGTGAATCCTACAATGAGCAGTTCTTC.

This chain joins TRBV11-2 and TRBJ2-3, with D possibly being TRBD1 or TRBD2 (5 bases each). Germline V lookup: CDR1 SGHAT, CDR2 FQNNGV. The germline V and J ends were trimmed by 3 bases and 2 bases, with 12 bases remaining between them. The CDR3 totals 15 residues. The CDR3 reads CASSFWGRSTDTQYF. In DNA, the CDR3 is TGTGCCAGCAGCTTTTGGGGACGGTCCACAGATACGCAGTATTTT.

This clonotype has more than one count but fewer than ten. V is TRBV29-1 and J is TRBJ2-7, with TRBD2 matching 8 bases. With V trimmed by 3 bases and J by 2 bases, 9 bases remained unmatched. This CDR3 comprises 15 residues. Germline V gene lookup returns CDR1 SQVTM and CDR2 ANQGSEA. CDR3 sequence (DNA): TGCAGCGTTGATGGTAGCGGGATCTCTCCCTACGAGCAGTACTTC. Translated: CSVDGSGISPYEQYF.